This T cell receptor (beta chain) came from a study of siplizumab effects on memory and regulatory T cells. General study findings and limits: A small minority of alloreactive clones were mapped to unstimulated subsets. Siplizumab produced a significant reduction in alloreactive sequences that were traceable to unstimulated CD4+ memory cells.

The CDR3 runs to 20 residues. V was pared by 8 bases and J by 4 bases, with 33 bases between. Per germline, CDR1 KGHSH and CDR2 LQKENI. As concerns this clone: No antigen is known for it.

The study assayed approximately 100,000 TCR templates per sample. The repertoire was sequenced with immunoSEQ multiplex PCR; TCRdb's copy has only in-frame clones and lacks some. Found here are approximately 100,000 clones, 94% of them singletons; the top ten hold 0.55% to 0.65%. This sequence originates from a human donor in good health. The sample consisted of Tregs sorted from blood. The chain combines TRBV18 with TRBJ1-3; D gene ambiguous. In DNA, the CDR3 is TGTGCCAGCGCACTTACGCCCTCCCCGACCGGGCGGCACGGAGGAAACACCATATATTTT. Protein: CASALTPSPTGRHGGNTIYF. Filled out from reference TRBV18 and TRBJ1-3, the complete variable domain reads NAGVMQNPRHLVRRRGQEARLRCSPMKGHSHVYWYRQLPEEGLKFMVYLQKENIIDESGMPKERFSAEFPKEGPSILRIQQVVRGDSAAYFCASALTPSPTGRHGGNTIYFGEGSWLTVV.